This is a list of T cell receptor beta chains from one sample in a study of blood T cell repertoires in COVID-19. Using immunoSEQ multiplex PCR, the repertoire was profiled, and TCRdb retains in-frame clones only, with some absent. The table lists hundreds of thousands of clones, 90% of them singletons. The sequenced material came from PBMCs or T cells enriched from blood (not recorded which). These receptor sequences come from a woman aged 18-29 years with acute COVID-19. The CDR3 runs from the conserved cysteine through the conserved F or W. Each record gives: clone size, V gene, J gene, D gene, CDR3 DNA, CDR3 protein. A D gene is named only where the DNA matches it firmly. Rows give clone size only sometimes, using once, few, many, or a class for an expanded clone.

>NA|TRBV5-1|TRBJ1-1|NA
TGCGCCAGCAGCTCAGTTCAGAACACTGAAGCTTTCTTT
CASSSVQNTEAFF
>NA|TRBV27|TRBJ2-2|NA
TGTGCCAGCAGTTGGAGGGAGGCCGGGGAGCTGTTTTTT
CASSWREAGELFF
>NA|TRBV27|TRBJ1-1|NA
TGTGCCAGCATCGCGGCTTTCTTT
CASIAAFF
>NA|TRBV3-1/TRBV3-2|TRBJ1-3|NA
TGTGCCAGCAGCCTTGAGGGAAACACCATATATTTT
CASSLEGNTIYF
>NA|TRBV7-9|TRBJ1-1|NA
TGTGCCAGCAGCTCCGACAGGTGGGGCACTGAAGCTTTCTTT
CASSSDRWGTEAFF
>NA|TRBV30|TRBJ2-2|TRBD2
TGTGCCTGGACCCTATGGCTAGCGGGAGAAAGGAACACCGGGGAGCTGTTTTTT
CAWTLWLAGERNTGELFF
>NA|TRBV9|TRBJ2-3|NA
TGTGCCAGCAGCTTGGGGGCGGTTGCAGATACGCAGTATTTT
CASSLGAVADTQYF
>NA|TRBV5-1|TRBJ1-2|TRBD1
TGCGCCAGCAGCCGGGACAGCCTCTATGGCTACACCTTC
CASSRDSLYGYTF
>NA|TRBV27|TRBJ2-3|TRBD1
TGTGCCAGCAGTTCCCGACAGGGAGGCACAGATACGCAGTATTTT
CASSSRQGGTDTQYF
>NA|TRBV5-1|TRBJ1-2|NA
TGCGCCAGCAGCTTGGAGGTCGGAGGGTACTATGGCTACACCTTC
CASSLEVGGYYGYTF
>NA|TRBV5-4|TRBJ2-7|TRBD2
TGTGCCAGCAGCAGCGGACTAGTCCTGGGCGAGCAGTACTTC
CASSSGLVLGEQYF
>NA|TRBV3-1/TRBV3-2|TRBJ1-3|NA
TGTGCCAGCAGCTCCCGACCAGGGACTGGAAACACCATATATTTT
CASSSRPGTGNTIYF
>NA|TRBV27|TRBJ1-1|NA
TGTGCCAGCAGTTTCAATCAGGGGTATACTGAAGCTTTCTTT
CASSFNQGYTEAFF
>NA|TRBV15|TRBJ2-7|NA
TGTGCCACCAGCAGAGATCTCACACAGTACGAGCAGTACTTC
CATSRDLTQYEQYF
>NA|TRBV12-3/TRBV12-4|TRBJ2-7|NA
TGTGCCAGCAGCCCCCAAACGGGACTCAAGGCGTACTTC
CASSPQTGLKAYF
>NA|TRBV11-2|TRBJ2-7|TRBD2
TGTGCCAGCAGCCTCGGGACTAGCGGCTCCTACGAGCAGTACTTC
CASSLGTSGSYEQYF
>NA|TRBV5-1|TRBJ2-7|TRBD2
TGCGCCAGCAGCGTGGGACTAGCGGCCTCCTACGAGCAGTACTTC
CASSVGLAASYEQYF
>NA|TRBV9|TRBJ1-5|NA
TGTGCCAGCAGCGTAGGGGGAGGGTACAATCAGCCCCAGCATTTT
CASSVGGGYNQPQHF
>NA|TRBV9|TRBJ2-3|TRBD2
TGTGCCAGCAGCCCGAAGGGGCAGCCTAGCGGGACAGATACGCAGTATTTT
CASSPKGQPSGTDTQYF
>few|TRBV19|TRBJ1-2|NA
TGTGCCAGTAGTATAGAAACGGCTAACTATGGCTACACCTTC
CASSIETANYGYTF
>NA|TRBV6-5|TRBJ2-1|TRBD2
TGTGCCAGCAGCCAACTAGCGGGCCCATACAATGAGCAGTTCTTC
CASSQLAGPYNEQFF
>few|TRBV7-2|TRBJ2-7|NA
TGTGCCAGCAGCTTAGGGCCATCGGGGTACGAGCAGTACTTC
CASSLGPSGYEQYF
>NA|TRBV11-2|TRBJ2-7|TRBD2
TGTGCCAGCAGGCAAAGAGGGGCGGGAGGTTCTGAGCAGTACTTC
CASRQRGAGGSEQYF
>few|TRBV18|TRBJ1-1|NA
TGTGCCAGCTCACCCGGGGGAATGAACACTGAAGCTTTCTTT
CASSPGGMNTEAFF
>few|TRBV5-1|TRBJ2-7|NA
TGCGCCAGCAGCTTGGAGGAGACAGAGAAGCAGTACTTC
CASSLEETEKQYF
>NA|TRBV5-1|TRBJ1-1|NA
TGCGCCAGCAGCCCCACTCTTATTAACACTGAAGCTTTCTTT
CASSPTLINTEAFF
>NA|TRBV28|TRBJ1-5|TRBD1
TGTGCCAGCAGTTCGACTCCGGGACAGCAGATTAGCAATCAGCCCCAGCATTTT
CASSSTPGQQISNQPQHF
>once|TRBV28|TRBJ2-7|NA
TGTGCCAGCAGTTTATCCGGCGGTGGGTACGAGCAGTACTTC
CASSLSGGGYEQYF
>NA|TRBV3-1/TRBV3-2|TRBJ2-3|TRBD2
TGTGCCAGCAGCCAAGTAACCGGCGGGAGCCCAACGCAGTATTTT
CASSQVTGGSPTQYF
>once|TRBV5-4|TRBJ2-7|TRBD1
TGTGCCAGCAGCGGCCCGGGACAGGGATACTACGAGCAGTACTTC
CASSGPGQGYYEQYF
>NA|TRBV29-1|TRBJ1-3|TRBD1
TGCAGCGTAGGACAGGGTGGAAACACCATATATTTT
CSVGQGGNTIYF
>NA|TRBV28|TRBJ2-2|NA
TGTGCCAGCAGCTCCCGTACCGGGGAGCTGTTTTTT
CASSSRTGELFF
>NA|TRBV7-6|TRBJ1-6|TRBD1
TGTGCCAGCAGCCATGGACAGGGGACCTATAATTCACCCCTCCACTTT
CASSHGQGTYNSPLHF
>NA|TRBV28|TRBJ2-4|NA
TGTGCCAGCAGTTCGAACCCGCAGGTAGCCAAAAACATTCAGTACTTC
CASSSNPQVAKNIQYF
>NA|TRBV28|TRBJ1-3|TRBD1
TGTGCCAGCAGTTTAGGGACAGCCTCTGGAAACACCATATATTTT
CASSLGTASGNTIYF
>NA|TRBV6-5|TRBJ1-6|TRBD1
TGTGCCAGCAGGGGACAGGGGTCACCTTCACCCCTCCACTTT
CASRGQGSPSPLHF
>NA|TRBV5-6|TRBJ1-4|NA
TGTGCCAGCAGCCTACGACAAGCAACTAATGAAAAACTGTTTTTT
CASSLRQATNEKLFF
>NA|TRBV13|TRBJ2-6|NA
TGTGCCAGCAGCTTAGGGGGACATAAGAACGTCCTGACTTTC
CASSLGGHKNVLTF
>NA|TRBV6-5|TRBJ1-1|NA
TGTGCCAGCAGTTATACAGGGCCCGTCACTGAAGCTTTCTTT
CASSYTGPVTEAFF
>NA|TRBV6-6|TRBJ1-2|TRBD1
TGTGCCAGCAGTCTAAGCAGGGGGCGCGGTCTTTCTAACTATGGCTACACCTTC
CASSLSRGRGLSNYGYTF
>NA|TRBV10-2|TRBJ2-1|TRBD2
TGCGCCAGCAGTGGGGGACCTAGCGGGAGTACCTACAATGAGCAGTTCTTC
CASSGGPSGSTYNEQFF
>NA|TRBV28|TRBJ2-7|TRBD1
TGTGCCAGCACCCTCCGGGACAGGGGGTACGAGCAGTACTTC
CASTLRDRGYEQYF
>NA|TRBV7-2|TRBJ1-5|NA
TGTGCCAGCACCGTACAGGTGGCGAGCAATCAGCCCCAGCATTTT
CASTVQVASNQPQHF
>NA|TRBV6-5|TRBJ2-2|TRBD2
TGTGCCAGCCATCCTCTAGCGGGAGAAACCGGGGAGCTGTTTTTT
CASHPLAGETGELFF
>few|TRBV20-1|TRBJ1-2|NA
TGCAGTGCTAGTACTCAGGGCCTTGGGGCTGAGGGCTACACCTTC
CSASTQGLGAEGYTF
>NA|TRBV6-5|TRBJ1-4|TRBD1
TGTGCCAGCAGTTACTGGGGGCAGGGGGCGGATGAAAAACTGTTTTTT
CASSYWGQGADEKLFF
>NA|TRBV10-3|TRBJ2-1|NA
TGTGCCATCAGGGTTGTGGGGCCGCTCCGGAATGAGCAGTTCTTC
CAIRVVGPLRNEQFF
>few|TRBV3-1/TRBV3-2|TRBJ2-1|NA
TGTGCCAGCAGCCAGGTTAGGGGAAATGAGCAGTTCTTC
CASSQVRGNEQFF
>NA|TRBV14|TRBJ2-1|NA
TGTGCCAGCAGTCCTAGGGGTCGGCTCAATGAGCAGTTCTTC
CASSPRGRLNEQFF
>once|TRBV15|TRBJ1-2|NA
TGTGCCACCAGCAGAGAAAGACCGGGACAAGGTGATGGCTACACCTTC
CATSRERPGQGDGYTF
>NA|TRBV28|TRBJ2-2|TRBD1
TGTGCCAGCAGTTTCCGACCCGACAGGGGCTGGAACACCGGGGAGCTGTTTTTT
CASSFRPDRGWNTGELFF
>NA|TRBV11-3|TRBJ1-2|TRBD1
TGTGCCAGCAGCGTTCACCACCGGGACAGGGTAGACTATGGCTACACCTTC
CASSVHHRDRVDYGYTF
>NA|TRBV5-1|TRBJ1-2|NA
TGCGCCAGCAGCTTGTCCATGGGGCAGCTGATCTATGGCTACACCTTC
CASSLSMGQLIYGYTF
>NA|TRBV5-3|TRBJ1-1|NA
TGTGCCGGGACAGAAGCTTTCTTT
CAGTEAFF
>few|TRBV10-3|TRBJ2-1|NA
TGTGCCATCAGTGCGGCTAGTGACTACAATGAGCAGTTCTTC
CAISAASDYNEQFF
>NA|TRBV4-2|TRBJ2-1|NA
TGTGCCAGCAGCCAAGGTCAAGCGGATGAGCAGTTCTTC
CASSQGQADEQFF
>NA|TRBV27|TRBJ1-5|NA
TGTGCCAGCAGTTTTGGAGATAGCAATCAGCCCCAGCATTTT
CASSFGDSNQPQHF
>NA|TRBV7-6|TRBJ2-1|TRBD1
TGTGCCAGCAGCTTAGAGGGGGCGGGCTACAATGAGCAGTTCTTC
CASSLEGAGYNEQFF